This paragraph covers one T cell receptor beta chain sequence. Its antigen is not identified. The V and J ends lost 6 bases and 4 bases, in that order; junction bases with no gene match: 11. CDR1 MDHEN and CDR2 SYDVKM come from the germline V gene. This CDR3 contains 15 residues. This record belongs to a study of lymphopenia after photon versus proton radiotherapy. Whole-study results and caveats: Authors raise, but do not show, better survival with proton therapy. Proton therapy kept repertoires fairly stable, unlike photons, which gained effector/memory cells.

Assay: immunoSEQ multiplex PCR; the TCRdb copy retains only in-frame clones and omits some. The sample contains approximately 30,000 clones, around 81% of which appear only once. V is TRBV28 and J is TRBJ2-7; 8 nucleotides match TRBD2. The sequence came from a man in his forties or fifties with gastric cancer. The material was peripheral blood, obtained from a patient treated with photon-based radiotherapy. CDR3 protein: CASSLASGGAYEQYF. As DNA, the CDR3 is TGTGCCAGCAGCCTTGCCTCCGGGGGGGCATACGAGCAGTACTTC.